This entry lists 23 T cell receptor beta chains sequenced from one sample in a study of T cell responses to AZD1222 COVID-19 vaccine. TCRdb's table, derived via immunoSEQ multiplex PCR, lists solely in-frame clones and lacks some. The sample contains about 85,000 clones, approximately 88% of which appear only once. The source material was peripheral blood, sampled on day 0 of AZD1222 vaccination. All receptors derive from an adult in good health.

The V gene is TRBV5-4, the J gene TRBJ2-5; TRBD2 matches 7 bases. Germline CDR1 and CDR2: SGHNT and YYREEE (reference sequence). The CDR3 is 15 amino acids. The J segment lost 3 bases and the V segment lost 5 bases, leaving 10 bases of the junction unmatched. The CDR3 DNA sequence: TGTGCCAGCAGAAAAACCCTAGCGGAAAAAGAGACCCAGTACTTC. Translating gives CASRKTLAEKETQYF.

CDR3 loop: CASSPQGQISYEQYF. CDR3 nucleotides: TGTGCCAGCAGCCCCCAGGGGCAGATTTCCTACGAGCAGTACTTC. The chain uses TRBV11-2 and TRBJ2-7; D might be TRBD1 (6 bases). The V and J ends lost 5 bases and 1 base respectively, with 15 bases between them. Germline assignment: CDR1 SGHAT and CDR2 FQNNGV. There are 15 residues in the CDR3.

V is TRBV6-1 and J is TRBJ1-5; a possible D gene is TRBD1 (5 bases). CDR3 length: 15 amino acids. V was trimmed by 2 bases and J by 2 bases, leaving 10 bases between them. Germline-derived CDR1 and CDR2 are MNHNS and SASEGT. CDR3 residues: CASSEKGSGNQPQHF. CDR3 bases: TGTGCCAGCAGTGAAAAGGGGTCTGGCAATCAGCCCCAGCATTTT.

This rearrangement joins TRBV2 to TRBJ1-5; TRBD1 matches at 8 bases. Germline CDR1 and CDR2: SNHLY and FYNNEI. This CDR3 contains 13 residues. Germline trimming cut 6 bases from V and 2 bases from J; bases unmatched to any gene: 0. CDR3 sequence reads: CASRTGGNQPQHF. The CDR3 coding sequence is TGTGCCAGCAGGACAGGGGGCAATCAGCCCCAGCATTTT.

This chain connects TRBV28 to TRBJ2-7, with 8 bases identical to TRBD1. After removal of 6 bases from V and 0 bases from J, the junction contained 16 bases not matched to a gene. This CDR3 spans 18 amino acids. CDR1 is MDHEN, CDR2 SYDVKM, per germline. CDR3 amino acids: CASSHLGGGQGSSYEQYF. In DNA form, the CDR3 reads TGTGCCAGCAGCCATCTGGGGGGAGGACAGGGTAGCTCCTACGAGCAGTACTTC.

Only one count was recorded for this clone. V is TRBV5-8 and J is TRBJ1-6; D possibly corresponds to TRBD1 (6 bases). There are 15 residues in the CDR3. The V gene lost 2 bases and the J gene lost 10 bases, with 16 bases spanning the gap. Germline CDR1 reads SGHTS; CDR2 reads YDEGEE. The CDR3 DNA reads as TGTGCCAGCAGCTTCAGGGGACCAAAGGGGTCACCCCTCCACTTT. Translating it yields CASSFRGPKGSPLHF.

Details on this clone: One end of the junction does not line up with germline, which may come from a read error. This chain connects TRBV5-1 to TRBJ2-7, with 12 bases identical to TRBD2. Per germline, CDR1 SGHRS and CDR2 YFSETQ. This CDR3 has 17 amino acids. CDR3 amino acids: CASRLGLAGAGGGEQYF. CDR3 DNA: TGCGCCAGCAGATTGGGACTAGCGGGCGCCGGGGGGGGCGAGCAGTACTTC.

The chain recombines TRBV6-5 with TRBJ1-2; D is uncertain. V was trimmed by 1 base and J by 0 bases, leaving 12 bases between them. The germline CDR1 and CDR2 sequences are MNHEY and SVGAGI. This CDR3 comprises 16 residues. CDR3 amino acids: CASSYYSPPSNYGYTF. The CDR3 nucleotides read TGTGCCAGCAGTTACTACAGTCCCCCGTCTAACTATGGCTACACCTTC.

This chain joins TRBV5-1 and TRBJ1-1; TRBD1 is a possible D gene (5 bases). Germline CDR1 reads SGHRS; CDR2 reads YFSETQ. V was cut by 2 bases and J by 7 bases, with 15 bases left in between. The CDR3 consists of 14 residues. The CDR3: CASSLGEQAYEAFF. The DNA of the CDR3 is TGCGCCAGCAGCTTAGGGGAACAGGCCTATGAAGCTTTCTTT.

The V gene is TRBV2, the J gene TRBJ2-1; tentatively, D is TRBD1 (5 bases). Trimming took off 1 base at V and 4 bases at J, with 11 bases between the two ends. The germline V gene encodes CDR1 SNHLY and CDR2 FYNNEI. The CDR3 contains 15 residues. The CDR3, as DNA: TGTGCCAGCAGTGAAGGACAGTCCCTTTACAATGAGCAGTTCTTC. Translating it yields CASSEGQSLYNEQFF.

The chain combines TRBV27 with TRBJ1-5; perhaps TRBD1 as D (5 bases). Germline loops: CDR1 MNHEY, CDR2 SMNVEV (reference sequence). This CDR3 is built from 16 residues. V lost 5 bases and J lost 0, with 14 bases in between. The CDR3 DNA reads TGTGCCAGCAGTCCACATGGTGGGGCTAGCAATCAGCCCCAGCATTTT. This encodes CASSPHGGASNQPQHF.

In this sample, this clone turned up once. V and J are TRBV7-2 and TRBJ2-7; D is ambiguous. The CDR3 is 14 residues long. In germline, CDR1 is SGHTA, CDR2 FQGNSA. V lost 6 bases and J 3 bases, leaving 15 bases between the germline ends. The CDR3 reads CASRVTKSVYEQYF. CDR3 sequence (DNA): TGTGCCAGCAGGGTAACTAAAAGCGTCTACGAGCAGTACTTC.

The V call is TRBV7-2, the J call TRBJ2-5; the D is unclear. In germline, CDR1 is SGHTA, CDR2 FQGNSA. The CDR3 runs 12 residues. V gave up 5 bases and J gave up 0 bases, with 4 bases separating them. Here the CDR3 reads CASSRYQETQYF. CDR3 coding DNA: TGTGCCAGCAGCCGGTACCAAGAGACCCAGTACTTC. Variable domain in full (rest from reference TRBV7-2 and TRBJ2-5): GAGVSQSPSNKVTEKGKDVELRCDPISGHTALYWYRQSLGQGLEFLIYFQGNSAPDKSGLPSDRFSAERTGGSVSTLTIQRTQQEDSAVYLCASSRYQETQYFGPGTRLLVL.

V gene TRBV7-6 combines with J gene TRBJ1-5; no reliable D call. The CDR3 extends over 14 amino acids. Trimming removed 5 bases from V and 0 bases from J, with 8 bases in between. Germline CDR1 is SGHVS and CDR2 is FNYEAQ. The CDR3 protein is CASSPGVSNQPQHF. CDR3 in DNA: TGTGCCAGCAGCCCGGGAGTTAGCAATCAGCCCCAGCATTTT.

The chain couples TRBV7-9 to TRBJ2-1; 10 positions agree with TRBD2. The CDR3 covers 14 residues. Germline V CDR1 and CDR2: SEHNR, FQNEAQ (reference sequence). J was trimmed by 7 bases and V by 7 bases; bases with no gene match: 7. DNA for the CDR3: TGTGCCAGCAATGGAGCGGGAGGGCCGAATGAGCAGTTCTTC. This encodes CASNGAGGPNEQFF.

The chain recombines TRBV27 with TRBJ1-1; 8 nucleotides match TRBD1. V was clipped by 7 bases and J by 1 base; unmatched bases: 5. This CDR3 is 14 amino acids long. CDR1 MNHEY and CDR2 SMNVEV come from the germline V gene (reference sequence). The DNA of the CDR3 is TGTGCCAGCAACCGACAGGGGCCGAACACTGAAGCTTTCTTT. It translates to CASNRQGPNTEAFF.

The rearrangement uses TRBV5-1 and TRBJ2-1; TRBD2 might be the D (7 bases). This CDR3 comprises 15 residues. V was pared by 4 bases and J by 6 bases, with 17 bases between. CDR1 and CDR2 from the germline V gene are SGHRS and YFSETQ. For the CDR3, the DNA is TGCGCCAGCAGCGTTGGGGGCGGGAGTATCAATGAGCAGTTCTTC. It codes for CASSVGGGSINEQFF.

This sequence joins TRBV7-9 and TRBJ2-7, with D possibly matching TRBD2 (6 bases). Deletions cut 3 bases from V and 3 bases from J, with 9 bases between. The CDR3 covers 13 residues. CDR1 is SEHNR and CDR2 is FQNEAQ in the germline V gene (reference sequence). CDR3 sequence: CASSFTSLYEQYF. As DNA, the CDR3 is TGTGCCAGCAGCTTCACTAGCCTCTACGAGCAGTACTTC. The full variable domain, its missing parts supplied by reference TRBV7-9 and TRBJ2-7, is DTGVSQNPRHKITKRGQNVTFRCDPISEHNRLYWYRQTLGQGPEFLTYFQNEAQLEKSRLLSDRFSAERPKGSFSTLEIQRTEQGDSAMYLCASSFTSLYEQYFGPGTRLTVT.

The CDR3 region is CASSPTGTDTDTQYF. CDR3 DNA: TGTGCCAGCTCACCCACCGGGACAGACACAGATACGCAGTATTTT. V and J are TRBV18 and TRBJ2-3; the match to TRBD1 covers 7 bases. The CDR3 contains 15 residues. V lost 3 bases, J lost 2 bases, and 5 bases stayed unmatched. Germline V gene data show CDR1 as KGHSH and CDR2 as LQKENI. The complete variable domain, with remaining parts taken from reference TRBV18 and TRBJ2-3, reads NAGVMQNPRHLVRRRGQEARLRCSPMKGHSHVYWYRQLPEEGLKFMVYLQKENIIDESGMPKERFSAEFPKEGPSILRIQQVVRGDSAAYFCASSPTGTDTDTQYFGPGTRLTVL.

The chain employs TRBV2 and TRBJ2-1; D perhaps matches TRBD1 (6 bases). The CDR3 runs 15 residues. Trimming cost V 6 bases and J 2 bases, with 14 bases left between them. Germline values: CDR1 SNHLY, CDR2 FYNNEI. The CDR3 region has the DNA TGTGCCAGCAGGGGGACACACGAACCCTACAATGAGCAGTTCTTC. It translates to CASRGTHEPYNEQFF.

The chain has TRBV9 and TRBJ1-6, with 8 bases identical to TRBD1. V dropped 3 bases and J dropped 11; count of bases not matched to a gene: 7. The CDR3 spans 14 residues. Germline CDR1 reads SGDLS; CDR2 reads YYNGEE. CDR3 bases: TGTGCCAGCAGCGCGGGACAGGCTAGCCCACCCCTCCACTTT. Translation gives CASSAGQASPPLHF.

This chain connects TRBV18 to TRBJ1-6; D remains unclear. V dropped 3 bases and J dropped 0 bases, with 12 bases sitting between them. Germline assignment: CDR1 KGHSH and CDR2 LQKENI. This CDR3 contains 17 residues. The CDR3: CASSPASQSSYNSPLHF. The CDR3 DNA sequence: TGTGCCAGCTCACCGGCGTCGCAGAGCTCCTATAATTCACCCCTCCACTTT.

The chain links TRBV6-5 to TRBJ2-5; no definite D call. Germline CDR1 is MNHEY and CDR2 is SVGAGI. CDR3 size: 15 residues. Deletions cut 0 bases from V and 4 bases from J, with 12 bases between. The CDR3 sequence is CASSYSPTVGETQYF. CDR3 coding DNA: TGTGCCAGCAGTTACTCCCCGACCGTCGGAGAGACCCAGTACTTC.